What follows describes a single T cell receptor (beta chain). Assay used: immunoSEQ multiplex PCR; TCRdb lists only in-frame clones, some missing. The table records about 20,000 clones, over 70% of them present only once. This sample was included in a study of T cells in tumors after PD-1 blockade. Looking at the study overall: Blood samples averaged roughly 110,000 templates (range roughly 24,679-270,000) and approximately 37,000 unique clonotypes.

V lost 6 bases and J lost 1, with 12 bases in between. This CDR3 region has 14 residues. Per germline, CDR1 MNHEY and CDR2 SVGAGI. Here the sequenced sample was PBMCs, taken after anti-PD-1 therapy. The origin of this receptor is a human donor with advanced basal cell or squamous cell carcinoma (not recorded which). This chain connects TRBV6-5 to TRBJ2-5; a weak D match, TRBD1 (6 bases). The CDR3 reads CASRSYRAQETQYF. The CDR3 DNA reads TGTGCCAGCAGGTCTTACAGGGCCCAAGAGACCCAGTACTTC.